This T cell receptor beta chain was recorded in a study of post-analysis software for immune sequencing data. Study summary: Relapsing-remitting, secondary progressive and progressive-relapsing multiple sclerosis courses were included. Study-wide findings and caveats: Five or six TRBV segments appeared more often in patients than in controls, and TRBV5-6, TRBV5-1 and TRBV20-1 were among these. Comparison with controls showed significantly lower normalized Chao1 diversity in multiple sclerosis patients. Strong co-clustering by F measure was seen for same-batch samples.

The library was made from cDNA and included unique molecular identifiers. T cells numbering roughly 0.9 to 10 million yielded cDNA molecules that totaled about 500,000. TCRdb re-analysed the PCR reads in MiXCR, keeping a single row per CDR3 protein. The table lists a few hundred thousand distinct CDR3 sequences, around 36% of them singletons. In the case of this clonotype: Its antigen is undetermined.

The germline V and J ends were trimmed by 3 bases and 8 bases, with 16 bases remaining between them. Germline CDR1 and CDR2: SQVTM and ANQGSEA. The CDR3 consists of 14 residues. V usage is TRBV29-1 and J usage is TRBJ1-4, with D possibly matching TRBD1 (6 bases). This TCR was sampled from a girl aged 2-17 years with multiple sclerosis. Sequencing input: blood. DNA of the CDR3: TGCAGCGTTGATCCGGCCCTGGGGGGCGAAAAACTGTTTTTT. This translates into CSVDPALGGEKLFF.